What follows describes a single T cell receptor (beta chain). These data belong to a study of shared T cell receptors in the human thymus. Assay used: immunoSEQ multiplex PCR; TCRdb lists only in-frame clones, some missing. The sample lists about 380,000 clones; 95% were seen once. This CDR3 region has 13 residues. Between the trimmed V and J ends, which lost 0 bases and 9 bases, there was a span of 9 bases. Germline V gene lookup returns CDR1 MDHEN and CDR2 SYDVKM. This TCR was sampled from a human donor. V is TRBV28 and J is TRBJ2-1, with unresolved D. Material for sequencing was thymocytes. DNA of the CDR3: TGTGCCAGCAGTTTATGGGGCGTCATTGAGCAGTTCTTC. This sequence encodes CASSLWGVIEQFF.